The rows below give T cell receptor beta chains drawn from one sample of a study of graft-versus-host responses after intestinal transplantation. Sequenced by immunoSEQ multiplex PCR; TCRdb stores in-frame clones only, minus some. The sample records around 110,000 clones, approximately 94% being singletons. The antigens for these receptors are not known. The starting material was unstimulated CD4+ T cells sorted from spleen or lymph node cells, obtained before transplant. The source of these receptors is a human donor who was the organ donor for an intestinal transplant. Both conserved end residues are part of each CDR3. The order of the fields is J gene, V gene, clone size, D gene, CDR3 protein, CDR3 DNA. D genes are given only for firm matches. Where a row states a size, it is once, few, many or the class of an expanded clone; other rows omit it.

TRBJ2-3	TRBV2	few	TRBD2	CASSGGLAADTQYF	TGTGCCAGCAGTGGAGGACTAGCCGCAGATACGCAGTATTTT
TRBJ2-7	TRBV18	.	TRBD2	CASSRGGSGEQYF	TGTGCCAGCTCAAGGGGCGGGAGCGGCGAGCAGTACTTC
TRBJ1-2	TRBV2	.	TRBD1	CASSIQGSNGYTF	TGTGCCAGCAGTATACAGGGGAGTAATGGCTACACCTTC
TRBJ2-1	TRBV19	.	.	CASSIWENGNEQFF	TGTGCCAGTAGTATATGGGAGAATGGGAATGAGCAGTTCTTC
TRBJ2-7	TRBV5-4	.	TRBD1	CASSLGTGGDEQYF	TGTGCCAGCAGCTTGGGGACAGGGGGCGACGAGCAGTACTTC
TRBJ1-3	TRBV4-1	.	TRBD1	CASRNLRTGAEGNTIYF	TGCGCCAGCAGGAACCTCCGTACAGGGGCGGAAGGAAACACCATATATTTT
TRBJ2-1	TRBV4-3	few	TRBD2	CASSQGLAGPYNEQFF	TGCGCCAGCAGCCAAGGACTAGCGGGGCCGTACAATGAGCAGTTCTTC
TRBJ2-1	TRBV7-3	.	TRBD2	CASSLIRGGNNEQFF	TGTGCCAGCAGCTTAATACGGGGAGGGAACAATGAGCAGTTCTTC
TRBJ2-2	TRBV30	once	.	CAWKTGLRTGELFF	TGTGCCTGGAAGACAGGCTTACGGACCGGGGAGCTGTTTTTT
TRBJ2-3	TRBV9	.	.	CASSVGGLDTQYF	TGTGCCAGCAGCGTAGGTGGGCTCGATACGCAGTATTTT
TRBJ2-1	TRBV2	.	.	CASSDDSREQFF	TGTGCCAGCAGTGACGACAGTAGGGAGCAGTTCTTC
TRBJ2-7	TRBV7-8	.	TRBD1	CASGLGGGQLLYEQYF	TGTGCCAGCGGTCTAGGGGGCGGACAGCTTCTTTACGAGCAGTACTTC
TRBJ1-2	TRBV5-1	.	.	CASSLDRNYGYTF	TGCGCCAGCAGCTTGGACAGGAACTATGGCTACACCTTC
TRBJ1-1	TRBV10-3	.	.	CASGRGLDTEAFF	TGTGCCTCCGGGCGGGGCCTGGACACTGAAGCTTTCTTT
TRBJ1-2	TRBV19	.	.	CASSIDPDGYTF	TGTGCCAGTAGTATAGATCCGGATGGCTACACCTTC
TRBJ2-5	TRBV5-1	.	TRBD2	CASSPGTSQETQYF	TGCGCCAGCAGCCCCGGGACTAGCCAAGAGACCCAGTACTTC
TRBJ2-1	TRBV7-2	.	.	CASSLLEGFEQFF	TGTGCCAGCAGCTTATTAGAAGGATTCGAGCAGTTCTTC
TRBJ1-5	TRBV30	.	.	CAWSVRPNQPQHF	TGTGCCTGGAGTGTAAGGCCGAATCAGCCCCAGCATTTT
TRBJ2-2	TRBV4-1	once	.	CASSRLVANTGELFF	TGCGCCAGCAGCCGACTCGTCGCTAACACCGGGGAGCTGTTTTTT
TRBJ2-5	TRBV5-1	.	TRBD2	CASSWGLPPRETQYF	TGCGCCAGCAGCTGGGGACTACCCCCGAGGGAGACCCAGTACTTC
TRBJ2-5	TRBV4-1	.	TRBD1	CASSQDFPGGQETQYF	TGCGCCAGCAGCCAAGATTTTCCAGGGGGCCAAGAGACCCAGTACTTC
TRBJ1-6	TRBV28	.	TRBD1	CASSQGGLLYNSPLHF	TGTGCCAGCAGTCAGGGGGGTCTCCTGTATAATTCACCCCTCCACTTT
TRBJ1-4	TRBV4-2	.	.	CASSQDTDSNEKLFF	TGTGCCAGCAGCCAAGATACAGACTCTAATGAAAAACTGTTTTTT
TRBJ2-2	TRBV11-2	.	.	CASSLASRMAGELFF	TGTGCCAGCAGCTTAGCATCCAGGATGGCCGGGGAGCTGTTTTTT
TRBJ2-7	TRBV25-1	.	.	CASSDLGSNEQYF	TGTGCCAGCAGTGACTTAGGGTCCAACGAGCAGTACTTC
TRBJ2-3	TRBV9	.	.	CASSPMGAPSTDTQYF	TGTGCCAGCAGCCCAATGGGGGCCCCTAGCACAGATACGCAGTATTTT
TRBJ1-1	TRBV19	.	TRBD1	CASSIYGQGGTEAFF	TGTGCCAGTAGTATTTACGGACAGGGAGGCACTGAAGCTTTCTTT
TRBJ2-5	TRBV19	.	TRBD1	CASKAGGGETQYF	TGTGCCAGTAAGGCAGGGGGCGGCGAGACCCAGTACTTC
TRBJ2-3	TRBV19	few	TRBD2	CASSMGLAGTDTQYF	TGTGCCAGTAGTATGGGACTAGCGGGCACAGATACGCAGTATTTT
TRBJ1-6	TRBV11-2	.	.	CASSRQYNSPLHF	TGTGCCAGCAGCAGACAGTATAATTCACCCCTCCACTTT
TRBJ2-5	TRBV6-1	.	TRBD1	CASSERTGGARGPRQETQYF	TGTGCCAGCAGTGAAAGGACAGGGGGCGCGAGGGGGCCCCGACAAGAGACCCAGTACTTC
TRBJ2-7	TRBV2	.	.	CASNDRISEQYF	TGTGCCAGCAACGACAGAATATCCGAGCAGTACTTC
TRBJ1-1	TRBV6-1	.	.	CASSENPITEAFF	TGTGCCAGCAGTGAAAACCCCATAACTGAAGCTTTCTTT